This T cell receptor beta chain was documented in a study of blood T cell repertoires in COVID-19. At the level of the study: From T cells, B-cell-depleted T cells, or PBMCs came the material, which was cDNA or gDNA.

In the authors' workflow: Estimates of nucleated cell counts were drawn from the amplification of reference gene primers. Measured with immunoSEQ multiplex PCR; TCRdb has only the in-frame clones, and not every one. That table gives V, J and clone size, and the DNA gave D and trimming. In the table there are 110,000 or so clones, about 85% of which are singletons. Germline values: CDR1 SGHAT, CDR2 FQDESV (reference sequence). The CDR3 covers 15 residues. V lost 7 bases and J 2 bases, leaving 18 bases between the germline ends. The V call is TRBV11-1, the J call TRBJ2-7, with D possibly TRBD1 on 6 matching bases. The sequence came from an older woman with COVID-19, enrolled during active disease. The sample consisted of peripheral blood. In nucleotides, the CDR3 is TGTGCCAGCACCATAAACCCGACAGGCCCCTACGAGCAGTACTTC. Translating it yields CASTINPTGPYEQYF.